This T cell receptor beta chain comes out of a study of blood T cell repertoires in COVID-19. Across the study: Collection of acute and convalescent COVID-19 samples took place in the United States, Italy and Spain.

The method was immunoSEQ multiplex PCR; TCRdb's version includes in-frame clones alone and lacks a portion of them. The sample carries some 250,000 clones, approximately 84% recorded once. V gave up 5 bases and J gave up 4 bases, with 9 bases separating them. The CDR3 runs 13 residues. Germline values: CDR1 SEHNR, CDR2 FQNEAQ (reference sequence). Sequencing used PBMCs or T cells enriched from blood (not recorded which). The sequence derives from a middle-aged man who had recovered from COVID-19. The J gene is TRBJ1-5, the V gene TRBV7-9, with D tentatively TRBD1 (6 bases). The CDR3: CASSTGSNQPQHF. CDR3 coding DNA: TGTGCCAGCAGCACAGGGTCTAATCAGCCCCAGCATTTT.